A single sample gave rise to the 13 T cell receptor beta chains below, sequenced in a study (dated by TCRdb to between 2014 and 2016). The method was 5' RACE. Sequenced using an Illumina MiSeq. Through fastp at Q25 and MiXCR, TCRdb rebuilt clones from the public reads, retaining in-frame beta chains. All rows with the same CDR3 protein become a single entry with the most common DNA and genes. This sample gives about 54,000 distinct CDR3 sequences in total; over 15% of them show up just once. 2% to 2.5% of the sample comes from the top ten. The sequenced sample consisted of naive CD4+ T cells sorted from blood. What this sample's cell subset or site label stands for: naive CD4+ T cells, CD4+CD45RA+CD25-. The receptors here all came from a female donor with breast cancer.

This clonotype was seen repeatedly, ten times or more. The rearrangement uses TRBV28 and TRBJ2-7; D unresolved. Trimming removed 6 bases at V and 2 bases at J, with 14 bases between. This CDR3 is built from 14 residues. Germline assignment: CDR1 MDHEN and CDR2 SYDVKM. This chain's CDR3 is CASSSRSPPYEQYF. CDR3 coding DNA: TGTGCCAGCAGCTCCAGAAGTCCCCCCTACGAGCAGTACTTC. Full variable domain (outside the CDR3, taken from reference TRBV28 and TRBJ2-7): DVKVTQSSRYLVKRTGEKVFLECVQDMDHENMFWYRQDPGLGLRLIYFSYDVKMKEKGDIPEGYSVSREKKERFSLILESASTNQTSMYLCASSSRSPPYEQYFGPGTRLTVT.

In its sample, this clonotype was seen many times. The rearrangement links TRBV28 to TRBJ2-5; 7 bases align to TRBD1. V shed 8 bases, J shed 2 bases, and the junction held 2 bases outside the gene matches. Germline-derived CDR1 and CDR2 are MDHEN and SYDVKM. The CDR3 has 12 amino acids. CDR3: CASSGQQETQYF. The CDR3, as DNA: TGTGCCAGCTCGGGACAGCAAGAGACCCAGTACTTC.

A remark on this clonotype: A read error may produce the germline difference seen at one junction end. The chain links TRBV15 to TRBJ2-1; TRBD2 aligns across 10 bases. Germline V gene lookup returns CDR1 LNHNV and CDR2 YYDKDF (reference sequence). The CDR3 is 19 residues long. CDR3: CATSGDYGSGRASYNEQFF. The DNA of the CDR3 is TGTGCCACCAGCGGAGATTATGGGAGCGGGAGGGCCTCCTACAATGAGCAGTTCTTC. The whole variable domain, filled in from reference TRBV15 and TRBJ2-1, reads DAMVIQNPRYQVTQFGKPVTLSCSQTLNHNVMYWYQQKSSQAPKLLFHYYDKDFNNEADTPDNFQSRRPNTSFCFLDIRSPGLGDTAMYLCATSGDYGSGRASYNEQFFGPGTRLTVL.

Concerning this clonotype: A much more abundant neighbour one base away suggests this may be a read error. V gene TRBV29-1 combines with J gene TRBJ2-2; 10 bases line up with TRBD1. This CDR3 has 16 residues. The V gene's germline CDR1 is SQVTM and CDR2 ANQGSEA. CDR3 sequence reads: CSDEKGQGQNTGELFF. The CDR3 DNA reads as TGCAGCGATGAAAAGGGACAGGGGCAAAACACCGGGGAGCTGTTTTTT.

The chain recombines TRBV12-3 or TRBV12-4 with TRBJ2-7, with TRBD1 identical over 7 bases. The trim removed 3 bases at V and 3 bases at J, leaving 5 bases unmatched. The CDR3 is 14 amino acids. The CDR3 bases are TGTGCCAGCAGTTTTGCACAGGGGAACTACGAGCAGTACTTC. This sequence encodes CASSFAQGNYEQYF.

The rearrangement uses TRBV11-3 and TRBJ1-1, with 9 positions matching TRBD1. The CDR3 sequence is 17 residues long. Germline assignment: CDR1 SGHNT and CDR2 YENEEA. V was pared by 0 bases and J by 5 bases, with 10 bases of the junction left unmatched. CDR3 sequence: CASSLDRLWDRETEAFF. The DNA of the CDR3 is TGTGCCAGCAGCTTAGATAGGCTTTGGGACAGGGAAACTGAAGCTTTCTTT. The full variable domain, rest sourced from reference TRBV11-3 and TRBJ1-1, is EAGVVQSPRYKIIEKKQPVAFWCNPISGHNTLYWYLQNLGQGPELLIRYENEEAVDDSQLPKDRFSAERLKGVDSTLKIQPAELGDSAVYLCASSLDRLWDRETEAFFGQGTRLTVV.

This clonotype was counted between two and nine times. The chain carries TRBV7-2 and TRBJ1-5, with D possibly TRBD1 on 5 matching bases. The length of the CDR3 is 15 residues. The germline CDR1 and CDR2 sequences are SGHTA and FQGNSA. The ends were cut back, 0 bases at V and 6 bases at J, with 12 bases in the middle. The CDR3 spells CASSLAPGVGQPQHF. The CDR3, as DNA: TGTGCCAGCAGCTTAGCGCCGGGGGTGGGTCAGCCCCAGCATTTT.

This clonotype was observed at least ten times. V gene TRBV7-9 combines with J gene TRBJ2-5; the D gene is possibly TRBD2 (7 bases). Per germline, CDR1 SEHNR and CDR2 FQNEAQ (reference sequence). CDR3 size: 14 residues. V was shortened by 6 bases and J by 1 base, with 12 bases between the two germline ends. CDR3 residues: CASRRRGPQETQYF. CDR3 nucleotides: TGTGCCAGCAGGAGGCGGGGGCCCCAAGAGACCCAGTACTTC.

This clonotype was picked up one time. The CDR3 sequence: CASSLGTGFYGYTF. The CDR3 nucleotides are TGCGCCAGCAGCTTGGGCACAGGGTTCTATGGCTACACCTTC. V gene TRBV5-1 combines with J gene TRBJ1-2; D is possibly TRBD1 (6 bases). V lost 0 bases to trimming and J lost 4 bases, with 10 bases between them. Germline CDR1 is SGHRS and CDR2 is YFSETQ. The CDR3 runs 14 residues. Full variable domain (missing parts from reference TRBV5-1 and TRBJ1-2): KAGVTQTPRYLIKTRGQQVTLSCSPISGHRSVSWYQQTPGQGLQFLFEYFSETQRNKGNFPGRFSGRQFSNSRSEMNVSTLELGDSALYLCASSLGTGFYGYTFGSGTRLTVV.

As for this clonotype: A much larger clone is a single base away; this may be a read error. V usage is TRBV12-3 or TRBV12-4 and J usage is TRBJ1-5; D gene uncertain. The CDR3 covers 13 residues. The CDR3, as DNA: TGTGCCAGCAGTTTGGGTGGTTATCAGCCCCGGCATTTT. Translated, it gives CASSLGGYQPRHF.

The chain is built from TRBV9 and TRBJ2-1; D is perhaps TRBD2 (5 bases). With 0 bases removed from V and 0 bases from J, the gap between germline ends came to 10 bases. CDR1 and CDR2 from the germline V gene are SGDLS and YYNGEE. The CDR3 runs 16 residues. CDR3 sequence: CASSVEAGDSYNEQFF. CDR3 DNA: TGTGCCAGCAGCGTAGAGGCGGGCGACTCCTACAATGAGCAGTTCTTC.

This clonotype appeared a few times. This chain connects TRBV20-1 to TRBJ1-2; D gene uncertain. V lost 4 bases to trimming and J lost 4 bases, with 16 bases between them. CDR3 length: 14 amino acids. Looked up from germline, CDR1 is DFQATT and CDR2 is SNEGSKA (reference sequence). As DNA, the CDR3 is TGCAGTGCTATTACGAGTGAGAGGGTCTATGGCTACACCTTC. Translating gives CSAITSERVYGYTF.

This clonotype was detected only a few times. The chain couples TRBV6-2 or TRBV6-3 to TRBJ1-1; D remains ambiguous. Germline CDR1 is MNHEY and CDR2 is SVGEGT. Trimming shortened V by 7 bases and J by 3 bases, and 6 bases separated the two germline ends. The CDR3 has 11 amino acids. CDR3 loop: CASTQYTEAFF. CDR3 DNA sequence: TGTGCCAGCACCCAATACACTGAAGCTTTCTTT.